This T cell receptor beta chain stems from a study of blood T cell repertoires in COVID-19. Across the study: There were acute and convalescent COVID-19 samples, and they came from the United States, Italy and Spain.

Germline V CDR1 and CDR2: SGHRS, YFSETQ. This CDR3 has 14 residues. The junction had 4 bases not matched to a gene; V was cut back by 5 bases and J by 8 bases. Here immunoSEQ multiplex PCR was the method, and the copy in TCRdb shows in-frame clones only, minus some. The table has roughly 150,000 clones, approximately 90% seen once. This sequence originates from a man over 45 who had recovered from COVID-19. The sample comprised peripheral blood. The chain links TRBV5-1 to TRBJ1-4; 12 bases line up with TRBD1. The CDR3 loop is CASRRGQGAEKLFF. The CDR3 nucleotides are TGCGCCAGCAGGAGGGGACAGGGGGCGGAAAAACTGTTTTTT.